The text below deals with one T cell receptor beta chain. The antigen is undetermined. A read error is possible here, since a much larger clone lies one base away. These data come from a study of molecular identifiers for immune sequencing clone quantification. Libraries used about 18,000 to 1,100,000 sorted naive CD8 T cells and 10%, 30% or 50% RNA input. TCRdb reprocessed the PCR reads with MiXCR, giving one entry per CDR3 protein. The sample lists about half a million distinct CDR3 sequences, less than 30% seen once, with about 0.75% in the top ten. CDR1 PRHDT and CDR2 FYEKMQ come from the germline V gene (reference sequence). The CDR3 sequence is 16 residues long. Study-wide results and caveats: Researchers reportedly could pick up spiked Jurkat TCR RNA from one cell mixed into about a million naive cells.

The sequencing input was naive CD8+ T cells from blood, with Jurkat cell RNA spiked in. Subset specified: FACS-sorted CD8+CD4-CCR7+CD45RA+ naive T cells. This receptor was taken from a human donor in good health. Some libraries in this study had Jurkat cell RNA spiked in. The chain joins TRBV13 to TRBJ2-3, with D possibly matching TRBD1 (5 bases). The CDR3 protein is CASSLGSRVFKDTQFF. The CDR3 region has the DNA TGTGCCAGCAGCTTAGGGTCCAGGGTATTCAAAGATACGCAGTTTTTT.